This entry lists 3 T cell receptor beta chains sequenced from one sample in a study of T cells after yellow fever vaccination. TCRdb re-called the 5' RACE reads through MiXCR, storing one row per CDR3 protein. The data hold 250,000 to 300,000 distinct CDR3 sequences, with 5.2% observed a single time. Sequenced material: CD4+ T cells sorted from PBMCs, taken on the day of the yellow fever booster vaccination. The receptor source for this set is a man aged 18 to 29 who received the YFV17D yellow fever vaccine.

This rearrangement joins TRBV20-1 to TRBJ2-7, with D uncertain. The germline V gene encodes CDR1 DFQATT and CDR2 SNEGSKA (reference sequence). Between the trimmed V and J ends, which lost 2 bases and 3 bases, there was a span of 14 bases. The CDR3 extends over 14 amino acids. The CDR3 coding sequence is TGCAGTGCTAGACCCCCGCTGGGCATCTACGAGCAGTACTTC. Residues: CSARPPLGIYEQYF.

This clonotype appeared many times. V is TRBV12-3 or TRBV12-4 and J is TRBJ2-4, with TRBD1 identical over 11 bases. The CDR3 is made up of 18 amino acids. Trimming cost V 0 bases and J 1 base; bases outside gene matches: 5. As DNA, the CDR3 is TGTGCCAGCAGTTTAGCCGTGGACAGGGGGCTGGCCAAAAACATTCAGTACTTC. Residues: CASSLAVDRGLAKNIQYF.

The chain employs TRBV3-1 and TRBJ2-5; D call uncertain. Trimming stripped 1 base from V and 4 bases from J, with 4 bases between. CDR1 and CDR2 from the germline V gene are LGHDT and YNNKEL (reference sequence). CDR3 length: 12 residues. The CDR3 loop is CASSQVTETQYF. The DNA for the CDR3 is TGTGCCAGCAGCCAAGTCACAGAGACCCAGTACTTC.